The 27 T cell receptor beta chains given below trace back to one sample, sequenced in a study of identical twins. TCRdb redid the calling of the 5' RACE reads with MiXCR, one entry per CDR3 protein. Seen here are 550,000 to 800,000 distinct CDR3 sequences, around 7.5% observed once, and the top ten hold roughly 1.5%. These data also formed part of another study, on yellow fever vaccine responses in identical twins.

The sample taken for sequencing was PBMCs. The origin of the receptors is a woman aged 18-29 years in good health.

This clonotype was observed many times. This chain uses TRBV7-6 with TRBJ2-1, with D perhaps matching TRBD1 (6 bases). V was trimmed by 5 bases and J by 1 base, leaving 15 bases between them. This CDR3 contains 16 residues. Germline CDR1 and CDR2: SGHVS and FNYEAQ. The CDR3 DNA reads as TGTGCCAGCAGCCTCGGCGGACAGAGGTCCTACAATGAGCAGTTCTTC. Its translation: CASSLGGQRSYNEQFF.

This clonotype was recorded a few times. V gene TRBV24-1 combines with J gene TRBJ1-5; no firm D call. The V and J ends lost 5 bases and 3 bases respectively, with 10 bases between them. CDR3 length: 14 residues. Germline V gene data show CDR1 as KGHDR and CDR2 as SFDVKD. CDR3 sequence (DNA): TGTGCCACCAGTGCGGCAGTAATCAATCAGCCCCAGCATTTT. It translates to CATSAAVINQPQHF.

This clonotype was counted ten times or more. J is TRBJ2-3 and V is TRBV20-1; D remains unclear. Trimming cost V 6 bases and J 0 bases, with 13 bases left between them. Germline values: CDR1 DFQATT, CDR2 SNEGSKA (reference sequence). The CDR3 is 14 amino acids. CDR3 bases: TGCAGTGCCTTAAAAGCGCCTAGCACAGATACGCAGTATTTT. Its protein product is CSALKAPSTDTQYF.

This clonotype was counted ten times or more. J is TRBJ2-1 and V is TRBV29-1; tentatively, D is TRBD2 (5 bases). CDR3 length: 16 amino acids. The ends were cut back, 0 bases at V and 9 bases at J, with 21 bases in the middle. Germline lookup yields CDR1 SQVTM and CDR2 ANQGSEA. The CDR3, as DNA: TGCAGCGTTGAAGAAAGCTACGCGGGCTACGGCGCTGAGCAGTTCTTC. It yields the protein CSVEESYAGYGAEQFF.

In this sample, this clonotype turned up many times. This chain joins TRBV24-1 and TRBJ1-2, with 7 nucleotides matching TRBD1. There are 14 residues in the CDR3. Per the germline V gene, CDR1 is KGHDR and CDR2 is SFDVKD. V shed 3 bases and J 6 bases; nucleotides not matched to a gene: 6. The CDR3 bases are TGTGCCACCAGTGATACCGACAGGGAGGATGGCTACACCTTC. This gives the protein CATSDTDREDGYTF.

There are many counts of this clonotype. The J gene is TRBJ2-1, the V gene TRBV3-1; 8 positions match TRBD2. The CDR3 consists of 15 residues. The germline V gene has CDR1 LGHDT and CDR2 YNNKEL (reference sequence). With V trimmed by 1 base and J by 8 bases, 7 bases remained unmatched. The CDR3: CASSQVGLVVDEQFF. The CDR3 DNA reads as TGTGCCAGCAGCCAAGTGGGACTAGTCGTAGATGAGCAGTTCTTC.

This clonotype was counted a few times. The chain carries TRBV15 and TRBJ2-5; D is ambiguous. The CDR3 runs to 14 residues. V dropped 0 bases and J dropped 1 base, with 6 bases sitting between them. CDR1 LNHNV and CDR2 YYDKDF come from the germline V gene (reference sequence). Here the CDR3 reads CATSRDQFQETQYF. For the CDR3, the DNA is TGTGCCACCAGCAGAGATCAGTTCCAAGAGACCCAGTACTTC.

The table lists this clonotype with many counts. The chain couples TRBV5-1 to TRBJ1-1, with no clear D. This CDR3 has 15 residues. Trimming removed 1 base at V and 0 bases at J, with 10 bases between. Germline loops: CDR1 SGHRS, CDR2 YFSETQ. DNA for the CDR3: TGCGCCAGCAGCTTGCGGGCGGAGTTGAACACTGAAGCTTTCTTT. Encoded protein: CASSLRAELNTEAFF.

This clonotype was counted many times. The rearrangement links TRBV28 to TRBJ2-1; D may be TRBD2 (5 bases). Looked up from germline, CDR1 is MDHEN and CDR2 is SYDVKM. V gave up 10 bases and J gave up 7 bases, with 17 bases separating them. This CDR3 is 13 amino acids long. The chain's CDR3 is CATFGLFRNEQFF. The CDR3 region has the DNA TGTGCCACCTTTGGACTCTTCAGGAATGAGCAGTTCTTC.

This clonotype was detected ten times or more. V usage is TRBV2 and J usage is TRBJ1-5; 8 bases are a match to TRBD1. CDR1 SNHLY and CDR2 FYNNEI come from the germline V gene. J gave up 9 bases and V 2 bases, and 9 bases lay outside the gene matches. The CDR3 length is 15 residues. The CDR3 loop reads CASSETGDRTWPQHF. CDR3 in DNA: TGTGCCAGCAGTGAAACGGGGGACAGGACATGGCCCCAGCATTTT. The variable domain in full, with the rest retrieved from reference TRBV2 and TRBJ1-5, is EPEVTQTPSHQVTQMGQEVILRCVPISNHLYFYWYRQILGQKVEFLVSFYNNEISEKSEIFDDQFSVERPDGSNFTLKIRSTKLEDSAMYFCASSETGDRTWPQHFGDGTRLSIL.

This clonotype was counted a few times. This chain joins TRBV12-3 or TRBV12-4 and TRBJ2-7; tentative D call: TRBD2 (6 bases). V was clipped by 5 bases and J by 5 bases, with 19 bases between them. CDR3 length: 15 residues. Here the CDR3 reads CASSPRYLANHEQYF. The DNA for the CDR3 is TGTGCCAGCAGTCCCCGTTACCTAGCGAACCACGAGCAGTACTTC.

This clonotype was found a few times. This chain joins TRBV5-1 and TRBJ2-3, with a tentative D call TRBD2 (7 bases). V lost 3 bases to trimming and J lost 0 bases, with 11 bases between them. This CDR3 region has 15 residues. Germline CDR1 SGHRS, CDR2 YFSETQ. The chain's CDR3 is CASSWGGGSTDTQYF. CDR3 DNA: TGCGCCAGCAGCTGGGGAGGGGGAAGCACAGATACGCAGTATTTT.

This clonotype was recorded at least ten times. J is TRBJ2-4 and V is TRBV5-1, with 13 bases identical to TRBD2. Trimming removed 5 bases from V and 8 bases from J; junction bases left unmatched: 13. Germline V CDR1 and CDR2: SGHRS, YFSETQ. The CDR3 is 17 amino acids. The CDR3: CASRPSGLAGVRDIQYF. CDR3 nucleotides: TGCGCCAGCAGACCAAGCGGACTAGCGGGAGTTAGGGACATTCAGTACTTC.

This clonotype was observed a few times. The genes are TRBV20-1 and TRBJ2-3; the match to TRBD2 covers 7 bases. The CDR3 has 15 amino acids. Germline-derived CDR1 and CDR2 are DFQATT and SNEGSKA (reference sequence). Losses at the gene ends were 1 base for V and 0 bases for J; bases not matched to a gene: 4. The DNA for the CDR3 is TGCAGTGCTAGAGGGCTTAGCGGGAGCACAGATACGCAGTATTTT. It specifies CSARGLSGSTDTQYF.

The chain joins TRBV5-1 to TRBJ2-3; 10 bases are a match to TRBD2. The V gene end was trimmed by 4 bases and the J gene end by 1 base; junction bases not matched to a gene: 3. Germline V CDR1 and CDR2: SGHRS, YFSETQ. The CDR3 runs to 15 residues. The DNA of the CDR3 is TGCGCCAGCAGCCCTAGCGGGGGAGGCACAGATACGCAGTATTTT. As protein: CASSPSGGGTDTQYF.

Ten or more counts support this clonotype. The chain employs TRBV6-5 and TRBJ1-6, with no clear D. Trimming removed 4 bases at V and 3 bases at J, with 19 bases between. The germline V gene has CDR1 MNHEY and CDR2 SVGAGI. CDR3 length: 18 amino acids. The CDR3 region is CASSFGLRRPGYNSPLHF. Written as DNA, the CDR3 is TGTGCCAGCAGTTTCGGGCTACGAAGACCAGGCTATAATTCACCCCTCCACTTT.

The V call is TRBV18, the J call TRBJ2-1; weak D call: TRBD1 (5 bases). Trimming left V 1 base short and J 2 bases short, with 15 bases between. The germline V gene has CDR1 KGHSH and CDR2 LQKENI. This CDR3 comprises 17 residues. DNA for the CDR3: TGTGCCAGCTCACCACGGCCAGACAGCTTACCCTACAATGAGCAGTTCTTC. Protein product: CASSPRPDSLPYNEQFF.

Ten or more counts support this clonotype. The chain has TRBV28 and TRBJ2-3; D perhaps matches TRBD1 (6 bases). V was shortened by 8 bases and J by 6 bases, with 30 bases between the two germline ends. This CDR3 region has 18 residues. From germline, CDR1 is MDHEN and CDR2 SYDVKM. CDR3 DNA sequence: TGTGCCAGCTGCGGCACCGCAGGGGACGACTACTTACCCGATACGCAGTATTTT. This encodes CASCGTAGDDYLPDTQYF.

The J gene is TRBJ2-1, the V gene TRBV27; D may be TRBD1 or TRBD2 (7 bases each). The CDR3 contains 19 residues. V was cut by 6 bases and J by 9 bases, with 33 bases left in between. Germline V gene sequence: CDR1 MNHEY, CDR2 SMNVEV (reference sequence). CDR3 sequence reads: CASSPLSTGSAGVNSEQFF. For the CDR3, the DNA is TGTGCCAGCAGCCCGCTTTCGACAGGGTCCGCGGGAGTTAATAGTGAGCAGTTCTTC.

This clonotype has a handful of counts. The V gene is TRBV7-9, the J gene TRBJ2-1; no clear D. V lost 2 bases and J lost 0, with 11 bases in between. Germline CDR1 is SEHNR and CDR2 is FQNEAQ (reference sequence). This CDR3 contains 16 residues. CDR3 in amino acids: CASSLHLQSSYNEQFF. For the CDR3, the DNA is TGTGCCAGCAGCTTACATTTACAGAGCTCCTACAATGAGCAGTTCTTC.

There are a few counts of this clonotype. The chain joins TRBV28 to TRBJ1-2, with D unresolved. The germline CDR1 and CDR2 sequences are MDHEN and SYDVKM. The CDR3 extends over 15 amino acids. Trimming took 4 bases from V and 2 from J, leaving 14 bases between them. Written as DNA, the CDR3 is TGTGCCAGCAGTTCGTCGGTAGGAACCAACTATGGCTACACCTTC. Its translation: CASSSSVGTNYGYTF.

This clonotype was counted many times. This chain connects TRBV20-1 to TRBJ2-3; D possibly corresponds to TRBD2 (6 bases). Deletions cut 2 bases from V and 0 bases from J, with 15 bases between. This CDR3 comprises 16 residues. The V gene's germline CDR1 is DFQATT and CDR2 SNEGSKA (reference sequence). CDR3 sequence reads: CSARLRLESSTDTQYF. CDR3 coding DNA: TGCAGTGCTAGACTAAGACTAGAATCTAGCACAGATACGCAGTATTTT.

This clonotype came up many times. The chain carries TRBV20-1 and TRBJ2-1; 10 bases are a match to TRBD1. Germline lookup yields CDR1 DFQATT and CDR2 SNEGSKA (reference sequence). CDR3 length: 15 residues. V lost 4 bases and J lost 1; bases outside the gene matches: 4. The CDR3 DNA reads as TGCAGTGCTAATAGACAGGGGGCTTCCTACAATGAGCAGTTCTTC. It translates to CSANRQGASYNEQFF.

The chain carries TRBV5-1 and TRBJ2-1, with D possibly matching TRBD1 (5 bases). Germline V gene data show CDR1 as SGHRS and CDR2 as YFSETQ. The CDR3 contains 11 residues. V shed 7 bases and J shed 10 bases, with 12 bases lying between them. DNA for the CDR3: TGCGCCAGCGGACATGGGATAGAGCAGTTCTTC. Amino acids: CASGHGIEQFF.

With respect to this clonotype: Mismatch with germline at one junction end may stem from a read error. J is TRBJ2-3 and V is TRBV20-1; D perhaps matches TRBD2 (6 bases). Germline values: CDR1 DFQATT, CDR2 SNEGSKA (reference sequence). CDR3 size: 17 residues. CDR3 amino acids: CCASSYGRGFGTDTQYF. The DNA for the CDR3 is TGCTGTGCTAGTAGTTACGGCCGGGGGTTTGGCACAGATACGCAGTATTTT.

This clonotype was picked up a small number of times. This chain uses TRBV6-1 with TRBJ2-7; no reliable D call. V was cut by 2 bases and J by 0 bases, with 11 bases left in between. The CDR3 covers 15 residues. Germline V CDR1 and CDR2: MNHNS, SASEGT. CDR3 residues: CASSEPRPSSYEQYF. For the CDR3, the DNA is TGTGCCAGCAGTGAACCGAGGCCCAGCTCCTACGAGCAGTACTTC.

This clonotype was found a few times. This chain connects TRBV7-6 to TRBJ2-1; TRBD2 aligns across 7 bases. Trimming removed 5 bases from V and 9 bases from J; junction bases left unmatched: 7. Germline CDR1 is SGHVS and CDR2 is FNYEAQ. This CDR3 is built from 13 residues. CDR3 loop: CASSGGGLGEQFF. In DNA, the CDR3 is TGTGCCAGCAGCGGCGGGGGTCTCGGTGAGCAGTTCTTC.